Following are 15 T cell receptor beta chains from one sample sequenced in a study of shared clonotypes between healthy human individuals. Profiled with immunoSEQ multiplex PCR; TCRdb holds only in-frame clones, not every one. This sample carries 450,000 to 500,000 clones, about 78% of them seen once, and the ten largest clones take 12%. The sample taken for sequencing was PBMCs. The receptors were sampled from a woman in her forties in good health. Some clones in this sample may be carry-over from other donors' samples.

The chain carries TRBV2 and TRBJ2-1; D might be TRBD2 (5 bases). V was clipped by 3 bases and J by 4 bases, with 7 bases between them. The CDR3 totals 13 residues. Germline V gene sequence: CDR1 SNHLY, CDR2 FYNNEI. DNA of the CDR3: TGTGCCAGCAGTGATTCGGGGTACAATGAGCAGTTCTTC. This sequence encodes CASSDSGYNEQFF.

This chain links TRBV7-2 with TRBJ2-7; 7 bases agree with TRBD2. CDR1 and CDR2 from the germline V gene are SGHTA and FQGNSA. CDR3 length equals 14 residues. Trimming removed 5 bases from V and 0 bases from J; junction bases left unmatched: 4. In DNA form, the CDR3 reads TGTGCCAGCAGCGCCACTAGCGTCTCCTACGAGCAGTACTTC. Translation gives CASSATSVSYEQYF.

CDR3 in amino acids: CASSLAVREWVDEQFF. CDR3 nucleotide sequence: TGTGCCAGCAGCTTAGCGGTGCGGGAGTGGGTAGATGAGCAGTTCTTC. V gene TRBV7-6 combines with J gene TRBJ2-1; 7 bases map to TRBD2. Germline V lookup: CDR1 SGHVS, CDR2 FNYEAQ. The length of the CDR3 is 16 residues. V was pared by 0 bases and J by 8 bases, with 10 bases of the junction left unmatched.

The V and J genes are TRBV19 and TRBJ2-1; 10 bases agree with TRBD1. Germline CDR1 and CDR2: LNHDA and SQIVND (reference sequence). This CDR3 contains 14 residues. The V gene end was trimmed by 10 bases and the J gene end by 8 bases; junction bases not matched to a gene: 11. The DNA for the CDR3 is TGTGCCACCGGGAGGGGACAGGGGCAATATGAGCAGTTCTTC. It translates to CATGRGQGQYEQFF.

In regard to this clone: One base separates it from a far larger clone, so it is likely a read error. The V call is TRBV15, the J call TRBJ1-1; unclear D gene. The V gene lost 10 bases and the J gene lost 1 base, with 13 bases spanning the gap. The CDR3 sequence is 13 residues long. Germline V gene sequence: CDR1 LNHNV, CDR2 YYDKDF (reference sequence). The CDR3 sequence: CAMPFTENTEAFF. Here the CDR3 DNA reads TGTGCCATGCCTTTTACGGAGAACACTGAAGCTTTCTTT.

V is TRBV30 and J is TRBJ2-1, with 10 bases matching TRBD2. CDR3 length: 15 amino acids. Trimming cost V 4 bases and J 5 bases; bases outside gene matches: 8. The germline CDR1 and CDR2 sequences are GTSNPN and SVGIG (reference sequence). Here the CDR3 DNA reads TGTGCCTGGAAGGTTAGGACTAGCGGTAACAATGAGCAGTTCTTC. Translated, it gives CAWKVRTSGNNEQFF.

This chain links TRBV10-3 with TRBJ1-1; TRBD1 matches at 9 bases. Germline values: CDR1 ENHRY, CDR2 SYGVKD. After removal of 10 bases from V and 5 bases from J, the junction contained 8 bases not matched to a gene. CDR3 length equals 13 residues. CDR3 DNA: TGTGCCACCCGGGACAGGGAATTGACTGAAGCTTTCTTT. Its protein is CATRDRELTEAFF.

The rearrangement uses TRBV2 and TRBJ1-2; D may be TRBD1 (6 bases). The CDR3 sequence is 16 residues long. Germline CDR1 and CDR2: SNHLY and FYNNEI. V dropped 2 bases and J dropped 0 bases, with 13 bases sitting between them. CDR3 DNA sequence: TGTGCCAGCAGTGAACAAGGACAGTTAGCTAACTATGGCTACACCTTC. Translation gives CASSEQGQLANYGYTF.

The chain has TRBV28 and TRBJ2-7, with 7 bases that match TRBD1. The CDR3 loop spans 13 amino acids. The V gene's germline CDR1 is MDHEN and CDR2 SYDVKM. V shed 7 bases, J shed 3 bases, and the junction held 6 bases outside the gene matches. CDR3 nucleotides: TGTGCCAGCAAGACCGGACAGGACTACGAGCAGTACTTC. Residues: CASKTGQDYEQYF. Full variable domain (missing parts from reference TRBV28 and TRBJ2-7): DVKVTQSSRYLVKRTGEKVFLECVQDMDHENMFWYRQDPGLGLRLIYFSYDVKMKEKGDIPEGYSVSREKKERFSLILESASTNQTSMYLCASKTGQDYEQYFGPGTRLTVT.

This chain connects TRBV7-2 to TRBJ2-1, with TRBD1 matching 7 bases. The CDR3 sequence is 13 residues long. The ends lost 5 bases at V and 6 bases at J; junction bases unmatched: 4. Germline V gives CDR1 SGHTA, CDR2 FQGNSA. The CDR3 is CASSKDRINEQFF. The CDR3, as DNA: TGTGCCAGCAGCAAGGACAGGATCAATGAGCAGTTCTTC.

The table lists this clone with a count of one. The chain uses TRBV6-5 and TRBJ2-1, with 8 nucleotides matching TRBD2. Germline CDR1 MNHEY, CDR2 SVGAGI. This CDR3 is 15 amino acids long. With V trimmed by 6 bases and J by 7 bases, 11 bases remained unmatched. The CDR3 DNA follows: TGTGCCAGCAGACGTCCGGCGGGAGGCTATAATGAGCAGTTCTTC. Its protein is CASRRPAGGYNEQFF.

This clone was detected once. The chain's CDR3 is CASGLGTSGIGNTDTQYF. The CDR3 coding sequence is TGTGCTAGTGGTTTGGGGACTAGCGGGATTGGTAACACAGATACGCAGTATTTT. This chain connects TRBV12-5 to TRBJ2-3; TRBD2 aligns across 12 bases. Losses at the gene ends were 1 base for V and 2 bases for J; bases not matched to a gene: 7. CDR3 length: 18 residues. Germline assignment: CDR1 LGHNT and CDR2 FRNRAP.

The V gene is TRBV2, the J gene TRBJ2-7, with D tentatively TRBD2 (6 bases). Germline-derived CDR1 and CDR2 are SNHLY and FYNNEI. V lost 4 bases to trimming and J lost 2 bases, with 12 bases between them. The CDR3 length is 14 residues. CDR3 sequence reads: CASSGGGAPYEQYF. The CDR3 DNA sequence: TGTGCCAGCAGTGGTGGCGGGGCCCCCTACGAGCAGTACTTC.

This CDR3 is CSVEEAAREQFF. The CDR3 DNA follows: TGCAGCGTTGAAGAGGCCGCACGGGAGCAGTTCTTC. The chain carries TRBV29-1 and TRBJ2-1; D gene uncertain. Trimming pared 0 bases from V and 10 bases from J, leaving 10 bases between. Germline V lookup: CDR1 SQVTM, CDR2 ANQGSEA. The CDR3 loop spans 12 amino acids.

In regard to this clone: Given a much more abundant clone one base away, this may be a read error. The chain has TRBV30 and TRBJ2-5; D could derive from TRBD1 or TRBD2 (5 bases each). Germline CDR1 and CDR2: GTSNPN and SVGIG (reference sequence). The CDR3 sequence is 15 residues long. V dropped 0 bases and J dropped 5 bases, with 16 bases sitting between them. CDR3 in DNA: TGTGCCTGGAGTGTAAGGTCCCCCTGGGGGGAGACCCAGTACTTC. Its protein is CAWSVRSPWGETQYF.